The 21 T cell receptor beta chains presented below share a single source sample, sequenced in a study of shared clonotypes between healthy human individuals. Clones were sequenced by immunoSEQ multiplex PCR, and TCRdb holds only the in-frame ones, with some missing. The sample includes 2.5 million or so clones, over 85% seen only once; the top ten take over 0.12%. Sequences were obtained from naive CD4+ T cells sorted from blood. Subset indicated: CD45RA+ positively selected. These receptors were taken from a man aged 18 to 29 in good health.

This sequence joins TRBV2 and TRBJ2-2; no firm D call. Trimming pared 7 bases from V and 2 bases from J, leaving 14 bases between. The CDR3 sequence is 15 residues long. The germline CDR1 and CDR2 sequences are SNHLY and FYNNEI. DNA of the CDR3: TGTGCCAGCATGCCGTGGGCTGCCAACACCGGGGAGCTGTTTTTT. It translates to CASMPWAANTGELFF.

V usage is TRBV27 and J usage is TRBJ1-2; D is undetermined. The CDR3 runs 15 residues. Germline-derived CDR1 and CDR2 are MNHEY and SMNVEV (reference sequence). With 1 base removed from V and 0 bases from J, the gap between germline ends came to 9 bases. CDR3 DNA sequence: TGTGCCAGCAGTTTATATAACAGCCCTAACTATGGCTACACCTTC. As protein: CASSLYNSPNYGYTF.

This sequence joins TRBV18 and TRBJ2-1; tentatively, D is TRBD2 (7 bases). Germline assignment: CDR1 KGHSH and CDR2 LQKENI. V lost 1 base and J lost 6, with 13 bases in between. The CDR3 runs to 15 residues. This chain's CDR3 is CASSPQQGRVNEQFF. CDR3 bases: TGTGCCAGCTCACCACAGCAGGGGAGGGTCAATGAGCAGTTCTTC.

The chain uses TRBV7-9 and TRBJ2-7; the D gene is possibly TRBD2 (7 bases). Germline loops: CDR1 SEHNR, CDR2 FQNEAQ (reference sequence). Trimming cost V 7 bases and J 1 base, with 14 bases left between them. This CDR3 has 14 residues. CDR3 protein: CASTEGGGSYEQYF. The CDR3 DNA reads TGTGCCAGCACCGAAGGGGGGGGGTCCTACGAGCAGTACTTC.

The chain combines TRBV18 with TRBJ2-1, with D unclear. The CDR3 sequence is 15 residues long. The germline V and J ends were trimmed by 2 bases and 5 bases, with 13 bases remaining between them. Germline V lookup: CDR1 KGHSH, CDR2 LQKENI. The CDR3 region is CASSPVYSVNNEQFF. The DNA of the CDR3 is TGTGCCAGCTCACCAGTGTACAGTGTGAACAATGAGCAGTTCTTC.

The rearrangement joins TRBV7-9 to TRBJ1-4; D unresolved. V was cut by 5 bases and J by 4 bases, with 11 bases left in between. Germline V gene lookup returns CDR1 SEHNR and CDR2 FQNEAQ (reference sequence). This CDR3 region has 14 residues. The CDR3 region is CASSTSGFNEKLFF. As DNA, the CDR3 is TGTGCCAGCAGCACTAGCGGTTTTAATGAAAAACTGTTTTTT.

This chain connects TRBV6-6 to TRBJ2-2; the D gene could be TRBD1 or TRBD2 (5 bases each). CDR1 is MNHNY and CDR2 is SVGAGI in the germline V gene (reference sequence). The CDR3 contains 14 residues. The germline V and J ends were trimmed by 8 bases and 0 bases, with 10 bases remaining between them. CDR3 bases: TGTGCCAGCCTGGGGACCGCGAACACCGGGGAGCTGTTTTTT. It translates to CASLGTANTGELFF.

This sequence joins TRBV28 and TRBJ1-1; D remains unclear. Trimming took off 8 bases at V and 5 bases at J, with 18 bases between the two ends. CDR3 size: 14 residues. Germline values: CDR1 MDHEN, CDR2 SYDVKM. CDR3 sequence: CASLFSSGVTEAFF. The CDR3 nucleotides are TGTGCCAGCTTATTCAGTAGTGGTGTAACTGAAGCTTTCTTT.

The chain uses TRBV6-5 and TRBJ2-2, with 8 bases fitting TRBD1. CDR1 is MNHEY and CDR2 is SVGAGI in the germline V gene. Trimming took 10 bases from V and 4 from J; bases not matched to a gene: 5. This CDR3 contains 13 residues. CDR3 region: CATGTGSTGELFF. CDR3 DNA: TGTGCCACCGGGACAGGTAGCACCGGGGAGCTGTTTTTT.

For the CDR3, the DNA is TGTGCCAGCAGCCGCCGCGTGGGGGACACTGAAGCTTTCTTT. Translation gives CASSRRVGDTEAFF. This rearrangement joins TRBV7-2 to TRBJ1-1; D is possibly TRBD1 (5 bases). With 5 bases removed from V and 3 bases from J, the gap between germline ends came to 13 bases. Germline V lookup: CDR1 SGHTA, CDR2 FQGNSA. The CDR3 loop spans 14 amino acids.

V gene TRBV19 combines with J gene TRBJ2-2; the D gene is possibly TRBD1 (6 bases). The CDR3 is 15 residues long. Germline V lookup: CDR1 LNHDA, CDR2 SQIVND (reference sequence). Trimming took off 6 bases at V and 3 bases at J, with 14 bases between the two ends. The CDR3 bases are TGTGCCAGTAGACCTCAGGGGTTCGACACCGGGGAGCTGTTTTTT. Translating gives CASRPQGFDTGELFF.

CDR3 sequence: CASSLGGTSGGITDTQYF. The CDR3 DNA sequence: TGCGCCAGCAGCTTGGGCGGGACTAGCGGGGGCATCACAGATACGCAGTATTTT. The J gene is TRBJ2-3, the V gene TRBV5-1, with 14 nucleotides matching TRBD2. CDR1 and CDR2 (germline): SGHRS, YFSETQ. This CDR3 has 18 amino acids. With 0 bases clipped from V and 2 bases from J, the junction kept 5 bases outside the gene matches.

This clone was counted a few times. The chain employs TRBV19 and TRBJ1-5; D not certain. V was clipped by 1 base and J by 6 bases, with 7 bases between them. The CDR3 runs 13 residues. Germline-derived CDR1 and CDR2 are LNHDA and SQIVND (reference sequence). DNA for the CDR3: TGTGCCAGTAGTATAGCGGGTCCTCAGCCCCAGCATTTT. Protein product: CASSIAGPQPQHF.

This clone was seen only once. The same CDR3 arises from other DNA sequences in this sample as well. The CDR3 sequence: CAISEGAANEKLFF. CDR3 in DNA: TGTGCCATCAGTGAAGGGGCAGCTAATGAAAAACTGTTTTTT. V gene TRBV10-3 combines with J gene TRBJ1-4, with D maybe TRBD1 (5 bases). V lost 3 bases to trimming and J lost 3 bases, with 8 bases between them. The CDR3 has 14 residues. The V gene's germline CDR1 is ENHRY and CDR2 SYGVKD.

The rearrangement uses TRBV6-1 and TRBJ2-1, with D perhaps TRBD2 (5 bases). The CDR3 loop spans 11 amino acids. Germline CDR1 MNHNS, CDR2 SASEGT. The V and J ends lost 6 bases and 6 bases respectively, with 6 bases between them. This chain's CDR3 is CASRLANEQFF. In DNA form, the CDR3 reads TGTGCCAGCAGGCTAGCCAATGAGCAGTTCTTC.

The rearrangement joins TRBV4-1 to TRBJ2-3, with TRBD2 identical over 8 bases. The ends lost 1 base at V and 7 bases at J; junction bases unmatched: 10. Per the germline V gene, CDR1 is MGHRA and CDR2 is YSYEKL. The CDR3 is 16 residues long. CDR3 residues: CASSQGRGGTEYTQYF. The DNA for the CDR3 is TGCGCCAGCAGCCAAGGCCGGGGGGGAACGGAATATACGCAGTATTTT.

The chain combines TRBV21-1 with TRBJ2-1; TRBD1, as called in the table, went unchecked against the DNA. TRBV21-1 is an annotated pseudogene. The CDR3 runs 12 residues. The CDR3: CASSQGGNEQFF. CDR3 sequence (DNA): TGTGCCAGCAGCCAGGGGGGCAATGAGCAGTTCTTC.

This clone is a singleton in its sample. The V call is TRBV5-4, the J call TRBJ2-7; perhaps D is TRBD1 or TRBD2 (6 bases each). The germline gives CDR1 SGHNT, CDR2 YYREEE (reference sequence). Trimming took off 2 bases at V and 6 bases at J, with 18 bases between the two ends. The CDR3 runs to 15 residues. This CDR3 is CASSFSGGGGGEQYF. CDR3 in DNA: TGTGCCAGCAGCTTCAGTGGGGGAGGAGGGGGCGAGCAGTACTTC.

CDR3 sequence: CASSLDLGTGGHEQYF. The CDR3, as DNA: TGTGCCAGCAGCTTAGATCTGGGGACAGGGGGGCACGAGCAGTACTTC. The J gene is TRBJ2-7, the V gene TRBV11-2, with 11 bases lining up with TRBD1. V was clipped by 0 bases and J by 5 bases; unmatched bases: 6. The CDR3 length is 16 residues. Germline loops: CDR1 SGHAT, CDR2 FQNNGV. The full variable domain, rest sourced from reference TRBV11-2 and TRBJ2-7, is EAGVAQSPRYKIIEKRQSVAFWCNPISGHATLYWYQQILGQGPKLLIQFQNNGVVDDSQLPKDRFSAERLKGVDSTLKIQPAKLEDSAVYLCASSLDLGTGGHEQYFGPGTRLTVT.

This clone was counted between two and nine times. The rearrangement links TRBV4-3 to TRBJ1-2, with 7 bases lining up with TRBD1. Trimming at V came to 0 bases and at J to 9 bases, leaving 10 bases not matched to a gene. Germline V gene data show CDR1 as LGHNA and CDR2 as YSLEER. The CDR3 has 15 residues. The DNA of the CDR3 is TGCGCCAGCAGCCAAGATCCCTGGACAGGCCCGAGCTACACCTTC. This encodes CASSQDPWTGPSYTF.

CDR3 nucleotide sequence: TGTGCCAGCAGCCAAGTAGCCGGCTGGAGCTATGGCTACACCTTC. Its translation: CASSQVAGWSYGYTF. The chain employs TRBV14 and TRBJ1-2; no clear D. V was clipped by 1 base and J by 4 bases, with 13 bases between them. Germline V gene lookup returns CDR1 SGHDN and CDR2 FVKESK. This CDR3 is built from 15 residues.